Shown below are 16 T cell receptor beta chains from a single sample sequenced in a study of T cell changes during pregnancy in multiple sclerosis. The protocol was immunoSEQ multiplex PCR, while the TCRdb copy is restricted to in-frame clones and leaves out a portion. The profile shows about 64,000 clones, around 90% of them singletons. The material was peripheral blood, obtained in the second trimester of pregnancy. All receptors come from a female donor with multiple sclerosis, enrolled in a pregnancy study.

The chain has TRBV6-1 and TRBJ2-2, with D tentatively TRBD2 (6 bases). Trimming left V 6 bases short and J 3 bases short, with 8 bases between. Per the germline V gene, CDR1 is MNHNS and CDR2 is SASEGT. The CDR3 covers 13 residues. CDR3 in DNA: TGTGCCAGCAGAGCGGGCGACACCGGGGAGCTGTTTTTT. Protein sequence: CASRAGDTGELFF.

The chain is built from TRBV6-5 and TRBJ1-2, with TRBD1 as a possible D gene (6 bases). CDR3 length: 14 residues. Germline CDR1 and CDR2: MNHEY and SVGAGI. V lost 8 bases, J lost 2 bases, and 15 bases lay in between. The CDR3 loop is CASVNRGINYGYTF. CDR3 coding DNA: TGTGCCAGCGTGAATAGGGGGATCAACTATGGCTACACCTTC.

V is TRBV18 and J is TRBJ2-7; D gene uncertain. CDR3 length: 13 amino acids. V was trimmed by 5 bases and J by 4 bases, leaving 12 bases between them. CDR1 and CDR2 (germline): KGHSH, LQKENI. The CDR3: CASSVRGQYEQYF. DNA for the CDR3: TGTGCCAGCTCAGTTCGTGGGCAATACGAGCAGTACTTC.

The chain couples TRBV5-1 to TRBJ2-2, with D tentatively TRBD2 (5 bases). Germline V gene data show CDR1 as SGHRS and CDR2 as YFSETQ. V was clipped by 3 bases and J by 1 base, with 7 bases between them. The CDR3 consists of 14 residues. The CDR3 DNA is TGCGCCAGCAGCTCCGGGGAGAACACCGGGGAGCTGTTTTTT. As protein: CASSSGENTGELFF.

CDR3 in DNA: TGTGCTATTGTAAAACTTTACAATGAGCAGTTCTTC. It encodes CAIVKLYNEQFF. The chain carries TRBV2 and TRBJ2-1; D is unresolved. CDR3 size: 12 residues. The germline V gene has CDR1 SNHLY and CDR2 FYNNEI.

This clone was detected only once. This chain uses TRBV7-2 with TRBJ1-4, with 7 bases matching TRBD1. Unmatched junction bases numbered 4, after V lost 1 base and J lost 8 bases. This CDR3 is built from 14 residues. CDR1 and CDR2 (germline): SGHTA, FQGNSA. DNA of the CDR3: TGTGCCAGCAGCTTAGAGGCAGGGGGGGAAAAACTGTTTTTT. Protein: CASSLEAGGEKLFF.

V is TRBV10-3 and J is TRBJ2-3; the match to TRBD2 covers 7 bases. The ends lost 10 bases at V and 4 bases at J; junction bases unmatched: 11. The CDR3 has 14 residues. CDR1 and CDR2 from the germline V gene are ENHRY and SYGVKD. The CDR3 DNA reads as TGTGCCACCGAGGAGGCTAGCGGTTCAGATACGCAGTATTTT. Its protein is CATEEASGSDTQYF.

This clone showed up just once. V gene TRBV6-1 combines with J gene TRBJ2-5, with 10 bases identical to TRBD2. The V segment lost 4 bases and the J segment 3 bases; nucleotides outside the gene matches: 11. CDR3 size: 17 residues. The germline V gene encodes CDR1 MNHNS and CDR2 SASEGT. The CDR3 region has the DNA TGTGCCAGCAGTGCCTTTCTAGCGGGAGAACGGAAAGAGACCCAGTACTTC. This codes for CASSAFLAGERKETQYF.

This sequence joins TRBV28 and TRBJ2-7, with TRBD1 matching 9 bases. V lost 6 bases, J lost 6 bases, and 9 bases stayed unmatched. The CDR3 runs to 14 residues. CDR1 is MDHEN and CDR2 is SYDVKM in the germline V gene. The CDR3 nucleotides read TGTGCCAGCAGCGACTGGGACAGGGTAGTCGAGCAGTACTTC. It is translated as CASSDWDRVVEQYF. The complete variable domain, with remaining parts taken from reference TRBV28 and TRBJ2-7, reads DVKVTQSSRYLVKRTGEKVFLECVQDMDHENMFWYRQDPGLGLRLIYFSYDVKMKEKGDIPEGYSVSREKKERFSLILESASTNQTSMYLCASSDWDRVVEQYFGPGTRLTVT.

The chain has TRBV7-9 and TRBJ2-1; TRBD2 agrees at 7 bases. Germline-derived CDR1 and CDR2 are SEHNR and FQNEAQ (reference sequence). This CDR3 is built from 14 residues. Unmatched junction bases numbered 4, after V lost 1 base and J lost 7 bases. CDR3 in amino acids: CASSLDRTRNEQFF. The CDR3 bases are TGTGCCAGCAGCTTAGATAGGACTAGAAATGAGCAGTTCTTC.

V and J are TRBV27 and TRBJ1-1; 8 bases map to TRBD1. V shed 3 bases and J 6 bases; nucleotides not matched to a gene: 12. CDR1 is MNHEY, CDR2 SMNVEV, per germline (reference sequence). The CDR3 has 16 residues. CDR3 residues: CASSLRSGGPLAEAFF. CDR3 coding DNA: TGTGCCAGCAGTTTGAGGTCAGGGGGCCCCCTTGCTGAAGCTTTCTTT.

The rearrangement joins TRBV5-4 to TRBJ2-1; D perhaps matches TRBD1 (6 bases). There are 15 residues in the CDR3. The V gene lost 0 bases and the J gene lost 7 bases, with 14 bases spanning the gap. The germline V gene encodes CDR1 SGHNT and CDR2 YYREEE (reference sequence). CDR3 DNA: TGTGCCAGCAGCTTGGGGGGGCTGGTATGGAATGAGCAGTTCTTC. Protein sequence: CASSLGGLVWNEQFF.

This chain uses TRBV30 with TRBJ1-4, with D tentatively TRBD1 (6 bases). The V end was cut by 4 bases, the J end by 5 bases, with 17 bases between. CDR1 is GTSNPN, CDR2 SVGIG, per germline (reference sequence). This CDR3 spans 15 amino acids. The CDR3 loop reads CAWNAGGFLNEKLFF. The CDR3 nucleotides are TGTGCCTGGAATGCGGGGGGCTTTCTAAATGAAAAACTGTTTTTT.

This chain links TRBV5-1 with TRBJ2-1; 13 positions agree with TRBD2. CDR3 length: 18 amino acids. V shed 4 bases, J shed 2 bases, and the junction held 9 bases outside the gene matches. The germline V gene encodes CDR1 SGHRS and CDR2 YFSETQ. CDR3 nucleotide sequence: TGCGCCAGCAGCCCTGGACTAGCGGGAGTATTCACCTACAATGAGCAGTTCTTC. Translating gives CASSPGLAGVFTYNEQFF.

The chain couples TRBV9 to TRBJ2-3; the match to TRBD1 covers 10 bases. The CDR3 consists of 16 residues. V trimming: 4 bases; J trimming: 0 bases; junction bases outside the gene matches: 5. Germline V gene data show CDR1 as SGDLS and CDR2 as YYNGEE. CDR3 DNA sequence: TGTGCCAGCAGCCGAGGACAGGGGGGGAGCACAGATACGCAGTATTTT. This translates into CASSRGQGGSTDTQYF.

This clone was recorded once. V usage is TRBV28 and J usage is TRBJ2-1; D is perhaps TRBD2 (6 bases). This CDR3 has 15 residues. Per germline, CDR1 MDHEN and CDR2 SYDVKM. Trimming pared 1 base from V and 1 base from J, leaving 8 bases between. In DNA, the CDR3 is TGTGCCAGCAGTTTATTTGGGGGGTCCTACAATGAGCAGTTCTTC. This gives the protein CASSLFGGSYNEQFF. The variable domain in full, with the rest retrieved from reference TRBV28 and TRBJ2-1, is DVKVTQSSRYLVKRTGEKVFLECVQDMDHENMFWYRQDPGLGLRLIYFSYDVKMKEKGDIPEGYSVSREKKERFSLILESASTNQTSMYLCASSLFGGSYNEQFFGPGTRLTVL.